The clone carrying this TCR beta chain was counted a few times. This entry is derived from a study of cytomegalovirus exposure and HLA in healthy donors. CDR1 and CDR2 from the germline V gene are MGHRA and YSYEKL. This CDR3 region has 14 residues. The ends were cut back, 5 bases at V and 1 base at J, with 11 bases in the middle. In the PCR, 60 Vbeta and 13 Jbeta primers were used. Sequencing used immunoSEQ multiplex PCR; TCRdb keeps in-frame clones, though not all of them. The table lists 100,000 to 150,000 clones, roughly 81% of them singletons. The sample taken for sequencing was PBMCs. The chain uses TRBV4-1 and TRBJ1-1; D is undetermined. The receptor was derived from a woman aged 25 to 39 in good health and CMV-seronegative. In DNA, the CDR3 is TGCGCCAGCAGCGGGCCCCTAAAGAACACTGAAGCTTTCTTT. Translating it yields CASSGPLKNTEAFF.